This passage covers 13 T cell receptor beta chains from one sample sequenced in a study of cytomegalovirus exposure and HLA in healthy donors. Vbeta (60) and Jbeta (13) primers were used in the PCR. Measured with immunoSEQ multiplex PCR; TCRdb has only the in-frame clones, and not every one. The table includes 85,000 to 100,000 clones, about 60% detected once. Sequenced sample: PBMCs. The receptors originated from a woman aged 30 to 39 in good health and CMV-seronegative.

The chain couples TRBV5-1 to TRBJ2-7; the D gene is possibly TRBD1 (5 bases). Trimming stripped 0 bases from V and 2 bases from J, with 9 bases between. The CDR3 covers 14 residues. The germline V gene encodes CDR1 SGHRS and CDR2 YFSETQ. Here the CDR3 DNA reads TGCGCCAGCAGCTTGGCATCGACAGCCTACGAGCAGTACTTC. Protein product: CASSLASTAYEQYF.

This clone was observed a handful of times. The chain combines TRBV11-2 with TRBJ2-1, with 7 bases lining up with TRBD1. The germline CDR1 and CDR2 sequences are SGHAT and FQNNGV. The junction had 6 bases not matched to a gene; V was cut back by 5 bases and J by 2 bases. CDR3 length equals 15 residues. As DNA, the CDR3 is TGTGCCAGCAGCACCGGGACAGAACCCTACAATGAGCAGTTCTTC. Its translation: CASSTGTEPYNEQFF.

The gene calls are TRBV18 and TRBJ1-1; TRBD1 is a possible D gene (5 bases). The V gene lost 3 bases and the J gene lost 11 bases, with 16 bases spanning the gap. Germline CDR1 KGHSH, CDR2 LQKENI. The CDR3 contains 13 residues. CDR3 nucleotide sequence: TGTGCCAGCTCACCGCCAGGGTCCCTGGATGCTTTCTTT. It codes for CASSPPGSLDAFF.

This clone showed up just once. V and J are TRBV5-1 and TRBJ2-3; unclear D gene. Germline V gene data show CDR1 as SGHRS and CDR2 as YFSETQ. CDR3 length equals 16 residues. The V gene lost 4 bases and the J gene lost 2 bases, with 17 bases spanning the gap. CDR3 in amino acids: CASSPKVGFYTDTQYF. CDR3 bases: TGCGCCAGCAGCCCGAAGGTGGGCTTCTACACAGATACGCAGTATTTT.

This chain uses TRBV28 with TRBJ2-3, with 7 bases identical to TRBD2. After removal of 5 bases from V and 3 bases from J, the junction contained 8 bases not matched to a gene. Germline V gives CDR1 MDHEN, CDR2 SYDVKM. This CDR3 comprises 15 residues. CDR3 in amino acids: CASSDSGGGTDTQYF. CDR3 bases: TGTGCCAGCAGTGACTCGGGGGGAGGGACAGATACGCAGTATTTT.

The chain carries TRBV29-1 and TRBJ1-5, with unresolved D. Germline-derived CDR1 and CDR2 are SQVTM and ANQGSEA. The CDR3 loop spans 13 amino acids. V lost 4 bases, J lost 11 bases, and 18 bases lay in between. The DNA of the CDR3 is TGCAGCGTTGTCGAGCCCGGGGTTTTGACCCAGCATTTT. Protein: CSVVEPGVLTQHF.

V usage is TRBV6-5 and J usage is TRBJ2-1, with D possibly TRBD1 on 7 matching bases. CDR1 is MNHEY, CDR2 SVGAGI, per germline. The germline V and J ends were trimmed by 2 bases and 8 bases, with 19 bases remaining between them. The CDR3 has 16 amino acids. The CDR3 DNA follows: TGTGCCAGCAGTTACACCGGGTCAGGGGGGTTCTATGAGCAGTTCTTC. Its protein is CASSYTGSGGFYEQFF.

J is TRBJ2-7 and V is TRBV7-9; D not certain. The germline gives CDR1 SEHNR, CDR2 FQNEAQ (reference sequence). This CDR3 region has 14 residues. Trimming stripped 3 bases from V and 5 bases from J, with 14 bases between. The CDR3 protein is CASSFLRRLNEQYF. The CDR3 bases are TGTGCCAGCAGCTTCCTCAGGCGCCTTAACGAGCAGTACTTC.

Only a few counts were recorded for this clone. The chain couples TRBV19 to TRBJ2-7, with 8 positions matching TRBD1. Germline lookup yields CDR1 LNHDA and CDR2 SQIVND (reference sequence). This CDR3 contains 13 residues. V shed 10 bases, J shed 0 bases, and the junction held 5 bases outside the gene matches. CDR3 nucleotide sequence: TGTGCCACCCGGACAGGGAGCTCCTACGAGCAGTACTTC. It yields the protein CATRTGSSYEQYF.

This sequence joins TRBV19 and TRBJ1-2, with D hard to call. Germline lookup yields CDR1 LNHDA and CDR2 SQIVND (reference sequence). CDR3 length: 14 residues. V lost 5 bases and J lost 1, with 11 bases in between. The CDR3 region has the DNA TGTGCCAGTAGTCCCCCCGGGAATAACTATGGCTACACCTTC. Translated, it gives CASSPPGNNYGYTF.

The V gene is TRBV4-3, the J gene TRBJ2-7, with a possible D match to TRBD1 (6 bases). CDR1 and CDR2 (germline): LGHNA, YSLEER. The CDR3 covers 16 residues. Trimming took off 1 base at V and 1 base at J, with 14 bases between the two ends. The CDR3 nucleotides read TGCGCCAGCAGCCAAGGGTACAGGACAGCTTCCTACGAGCAGTACTTC. This encodes CASSQGYRTASYEQYF.

This clone was counted once. V and J are TRBV27 and TRBJ2-7; D gene uncertain. This CDR3 has 15 amino acids. The ends were cut back, 2 bases at V and 3 bases at J, with 14 bases in the middle. CDR1 and CDR2 (germline): MNHEY, SMNVEV (reference sequence). This CDR3 reads CASSLIEEIGYEQYF. In DNA form, the CDR3 reads TGTGCCAGCAGTTTAATAGAGGAAATCGGCTACGAGCAGTACTTC.

The rearrangement uses TRBV19 and TRBJ2-2; possible D gene TRBD1, 5 bases. From germline, CDR1 is LNHDA and CDR2 SQIVND (reference sequence). V lost 1 base and J lost 3, with 6 bases in between. This CDR3 has 14 amino acids. Here the CDR3 DNA reads TGTGCCAGTAGTATAGTAGGGGACACCGGGGAGCTGTTTTTT. It is translated as CASSIVGDTGELFF.